This TCR beta chain was found in a study of blood T cell repertoires in COVID-19. Germline assignment: CDR1 MNHEY and CDR2 SVGAGI. The germline V and J ends were trimmed by 5 bases and 0 bases, with 8 bases remaining between them. This CDR3 comprises 14 residues. Data came from immunoSEQ multiplex PCR; TCRdb stores just in-frame clones and leaves some out. The table has hundreds of thousands of clones, roughly 84% seen once; the top ten hold approximately 6.5%. Clinical histories supplied by participants themselves formed the basis of cohort assignment. In Cohort 3, a recovered donor had either two negative PCRs, clearance, or symptom resolution. This clone is a singleton in its sample.

The TCR was taken from a woman in her 40s who had recovered from COVID-19. Sequencing used PBMCs or T cells enriched from blood (not recorded which). The genes are TRBV6-5 and TRBJ1-5; D not certain. As DNA, the CDR3 is TGTGCCAGCAGTCCCCGGGATAGCAATCAGCCCCAGCATTTT. It codes for CASSPRDSNQPQHF.